This T cell receptor (beta chain) was identified during a study of technical replicates of blood from several donors (dated by TCRdb to between 2016 and 2019). Concerning this clone: Its recognized antigen is unknown. No base quality values were provided; no much bigger clone lies one nucleotide off.

The CDR3 spans 13 residues, from the cysteine through the phenylalanine. The CDR3 DNA has 39 bases and is translated from base 1. At the junction V is shortened by 5 bases and J by 3 bases, with 11 bases in between. CDR1 MGHRA and CDR2 YSYEKL were looked up in the germline V gene. Library construction relied on the immunoSEQ multiplex PCR assay. In its TCRdb copy, this immuneACCESS table keeps in-frame sequences only and misses some clones. Where compared with another copy, unresolved V genes explain less than half of these, and the others have no known cause. For this sample the table gives 85,000 to 100,000 clones, of which 95% were detected only once. Of the sample, approximately 0.22% is held by the ten largest clones.

The receptor chain draws on TRBV4-1 and TRBJ2-7; the D region possibly corresponds to TRBD2 (6 bases align). The source of this sequence is a human donor in good health. Sequencing used T cells isolated from PBMCs. Read as DNA, the sequence is TGCGCCAGCAGCGTCACGGGGGACTACGAGCAGTACTTC. Its amino acids are CASSVTGDYEQYF.